Shown below are 24 T cell receptor delta chains from a single sample sequenced in a study of gamma-delta T cells after stem cell transplantation. TCRdb reprocessed the RT-PCR reads through CATT. The table includes just over 4,500 delta-chain clones, around 1.9% detected once. The sequencing sample was made of gamma-delta T cells. These receptors were obtained from a human donor. It is not recorded whose cells these are; they may come from a transplant donor.

This clone was counted a few times. TCRdb lists the protein of a much larger clone for this DNA, which differs at residue 9, so this is likely a read error; the protein given here is translated from the DNA itself. Other DNA sequences from this sample encode an identical CDR3 as well. The CDR3 coding sequence is TGTGCCTGTGACACCATACTGGGGAATACGTATTACACCGATAAACTCATCTTT. Its translation: CACDTILGNTYYTDKLIF. This sequence joins TRDV2 and TRDJ1; 7 nucleotides agree with TRDD3. Germline V gene sequence: CDR1 GEAIGNYY, CDR2 EKD. Losses at the gene ends were 0 bases for V and 0 bases for J; bases not matched to a gene: 12. CDR3 length: 18 amino acids.

Remarks on this clone: For this DNA, TCRdb reports the protein of a much larger clone, which diverges at residue 12, most likely from a read error; the protein presented here is translated directly from the DNA. This chain joins TRDV2 and TRDJ1; D possibly corresponds to TRDD3 (6 bases). The V end was cut by 3 bases, the J end by 13 bases, with 23 bases between. Germline V gives CDR1 GEAIGNYY, CDR2 EKD. The CDR3 is made up of 14 amino acids. CDR3 sequence reads: CACDPLVGAEEPIF. The CDR3 nucleotides are TGTGCCTGTGACCCGTTGGTGGGGGCTGAAGAACCCATCTTT.

Concerning this clone itself: The protein given by TCRdb reflects a much larger clone and differs at residue 12 from this DNA's translation, likely from a read error; the protein shown is the DNA's translation. This sequence joins TRDV2 and TRDJ1; 12 nucleotides match TRDD3. Germline-derived CDR1 and CDR2 are GEAIGNYY and EKD. The CDR3 runs to 19 residues. J was trimmed by 0 bases and V by 3 bases; bases with no gene match: 13. The DNA of the CDR3 is TGTGCCTGTGACCCGGTACTGGGGGATACACAGTTTTACACCGATAAACTCATCTTT. It encodes CACDPVLGDTQFYTDKLIF.

This clone was found a few times. This DNA translates differently at residue 7 from the TCRdb protein, which is that of a much larger clone; a read error is likely, and the protein shown is the DNA's own translation. This chain joins TRDV2 and TRDJ1; 7 bases line up with TRDD3. Trimming at V came to 4 bases and at J to 0 bases, leaving 16 bases not matched to a gene. The CDR3 is 18 amino acids. CDR1 and CDR2 from the germline V gene are GEAIGNYY and EKD. The CDR3, as DNA: TGTGCCTGTGAACCTCTACCCTTACTGGGGATCCACACCGATAAACTCATCTTT. It specifies CACEPLPLLGIHTDKLIF.

This clone showed up many times. This DNA translates differently at residue 12 from the TCRdb protein, which is that of a much larger clone; a read error is likely, and the protein shown is the DNA's own translation. This chain joins TRDV2 and TRDJ1; 7 bases map to TRDD3. With V trimmed by 4 bases and J by 1 base, 17 bases remained unmatched. Germline V lookup: CDR1 GEAIGNYY, CDR2 EKD. This CDR3 contains 18 residues. DNA of the CDR3: TGTGCCTGTGAACCTCTAACCTTACTGGGGATCCGCACCGATAAACTCATCTTT. It yields the protein CACEPLTLLGIRTDKLIF.

This clone was counted between two and nine times. The protein given by TCRdb reflects a much larger clone and differs at residue 15 from this DNA's translation, likely from a read error; the protein shown is the DNA's translation. This rearrangement joins TRDV2 to TRDJ1; D perhaps matches TRDD3 (5 bases). The CDR3 totals 17 residues. Germline V gene lookup returns CDR1 GEAIGNYY and CDR2 EKD. CDR3 region: CACDEVYSGRLTDKPIF. DNA of the CDR3: TGTGCCTGTGACGAAGTATATTCTGGGCGATTAACCGATAAACCCATCTTT.

Note on this clone: The protein recorded in TCRdb matches a much larger clone and deviates from this DNA's translation at residue 10, suggesting a read error; the protein here is obtained by translating the DNA. This rearrangement joins TRDV2 to TRDJ1, with 7 bases fitting TRDD3. With V trimmed by 0 bases and J by 2 bases, 8 bases remained unmatched. Germline CDR1 reads GEAIGNYY; CDR2 reads EKD. This CDR3 is 16 amino acids long. CDR3 DNA: TGTGCCTGTGACACCTTATCTGGGGGGCCAACCGATAAACTCATCTTT. Translation: CACDTLSGGPTDKLIF.

By proportion, this clone is medium-sized. Other DNA sequences in this specimen translate into the identical CDR3. The chain carries TRDV2 and TRDJ1; 8 bases align to TRDD3. The CDR3 is 17 residues long. Germline lookup yields CDR1 GEAIGNYY and CDR2 EKD. Unmatched junction bases numbered 11, after V lost 3 bases and J lost 0 bases. DNA of the CDR3: TGTGCCTGTGACTCGTTACTGGGGGCCCAGTACACCGATAAACTCATCTTT. This sequence encodes CACDSLLGAQYTDKLIF.

Regarding this clone: One base separates it from a far larger clone, so it is likely a read error. The identical CDR3 is also encoded by other nucleotide sequences in the sample. This rearrangement joins TRDV2 to TRDJ3, with 8 bases lining up with TRDD3. This CDR3 contains 19 residues. Per germline, CDR1 GEAIGNYY and CDR2 EKD. The CDR3 region has the DNA TGTGCCTGTGACGTAACTGGGGGTCGGAGCTCCTGGGACACTCGACAGATGTTTTTC. This codes for CACDVTGGRSSWDTRQMFF.

Regarding this clone: One base separates it from a far larger clone, so it is likely a read error. Distinct nucleotide sequences in the sample also encode this CDR3. The chain employs TRDV2 and TRDJ1; D gene ambiguous. This CDR3 has 18 amino acids. Per germline, CDR1 GEAIGNYY and CDR2 EKD. CDR3 sequence: CACDTVFTGPSPTDKLIF. The DNA of the CDR3 is TGTGCCTGCGACACCGTCTTCACCGGACCCTCGCCGACCGATAAACTCATCTTT.

This clone was picked up many times. A far larger clone differs by one base, so this is likely a read error. Other DNA sequences from this sample encode an identical CDR3 as well. This sequence joins TRDV2 and TRDJ1, with 7 bases matching TRDD3. V gave up 7 bases and J gave up 0 bases; unmatched junction bases: 19. Per germline, CDR1 GEAIGNYY and CDR2 EKD. This CDR3 is built from 18 residues. CDR3 DNA sequence: TGTGCCTGCGAACCTCTAACCTTACTGGGGATCCACACCGATAAACTCATCTTT. Protein: CACEPLTLLGIHTDKLIF.

A remark on this clone: A read error likely explains why the TCRdb protein, taken from a much larger clone, differs from this DNA's translation at residue 17; the protein shown is translated from the DNA. The rearrangement links TRDV2 to TRDJ3; a weak D match, TRDD3 (6 bases). The V gene's germline CDR1 is GEAIGNYY and CDR2 EKD. This CDR3 is 21 amino acids long. DNA for the CDR3: TGTGCCTGTGACACCGCGGAGAGAGGGAGGGATAACCCCTGGGACACCCAACAGATGTTTTTC. Translation gives CACDTAERGRDNPWDTQQMFF.

This clone was seen only a few times. A much larger clone lies one base from this, so it may be a read error. The same CDR3 can be traced to other DNA sequences in this sample. The rearrangement uses TRDV2 and TRDJ1; 8 bases match TRDD3. The V segment lost 7 bases and the J segment 2 bases; nucleotides outside the gene matches: 23. Germline CDR1 reads GEAIGNYY; CDR2 reads EKD. This CDR3 is built from 19 residues. CDR3: CACDPLDGGFPPGTDKLIF. The CDR3 bases are TGTGCCTGCGACCCCCTTGATGGGGGATTCCCCCCTGGAACCGATAAACTCATCTTT.

Note on this clone: With only one base between it and a far larger clone, this is likely a read error. The rearrangement links TRDV2 to TRDJ1, with 8 bases fitting TRDD3. In germline, CDR1 is GEAIGNYY, CDR2 EKD. The CDR3 is 16 amino acids. The CDR3 nucleotides are TGTGCCTGTGACACCGTGGGGGATCATAAAACCGATAAACTCACCTTT. It translates to CACDTVGDHKTDKLTF.

This clone showed up just a few times. TCRdb has a much larger clone's protein, which differs at residue 11 from the translation of this DNA, likely because of a read error; what is shown is the protein translated from the DNA. V usage is TRDV2 and J usage is TRDJ3; D unclear. Germline V lookup: CDR1 GEAIGNYY, CDR2 EKD. The CDR3 consists of 22 residues. V lost 0 bases and J lost 2, with 25 bases in between. DNA of the CDR3: TGTGCCTGTGACACCGCGGGACCTGGTGAGCAGGGAAAAGCCTGGGACACCCGACAGATGTTTTTC. This gives the protein CACDTAGPGEQGKAWDTRQMFF.

Notes on this clone: It differs at one base from a far larger clone, so likely a read error. Other nucleotide sequences from this sample produce the same CDR3. The chain is built from TRDV2 and TRDJ1, with 10 bases that match TRDD3. Germline-derived CDR1 and CDR2 are GEAIGNYY and EKD. This CDR3 contains 18 residues. CDR3 region: CACDTVDKTGGFTDKLIF. The CDR3 DNA follows: TGTGCCTGTGACACCGTCGACAAAACTGGGGGATTTACCGACAAACTCATCTTT.

A remark on this clone: Given a far larger clone just one base away, this is likely a sequencing read error. This specimen includes other DNA sequences encoding the same CDR3. The chain is built from TRDV2 and TRDJ1, with 10 positions matching TRDD3. In germline, CDR1 is GEAIGNYY, CDR2 EKD. There are 19 residues in the CDR3. CDR3 nucleotide sequence: TGTGCCTGTGAAAACCTGGGGGATAAGCGAGTGCAGGCCACCGATAAACTCATCTTC. It yields the protein CACENLGDKRVQATDKLIF.

This chain connects TRDV2 to TRDJ1; 7 bases match TRDD3. J gave up 3 bases and V 1 base, and 22 bases lay outside the gene matches. Germline-derived CDR1 and CDR2 are GEAIGNYY and EKD. This CDR3 comprises 20 residues. The CDR3 DNA reads TGTGCCTGTGACACTATATCTGGGGGCCTTCGTCCCTTAGCCTCCGATAAACTCATCTTT. Translation gives CACDTISGGLRPLASDKLIF.

A note on this clone: One junction end disagrees with the germline gene, perhaps due to a read error. This chain joins TRDV2 and TRDJ1; the match to TRDD3 covers 10 bases. Germline V gene lookup returns CDR1 GEAIGNYY and CDR2 EKD. This CDR3 contains 17 residues. The CDR3 is CACDPLTGGIRGLKLIF. The CDR3 coding sequence is TGTGCATGTGACCCGCTAACTGGGGGGATACGCGGGCTAAAACTCATCTTT.

By share of the sample, this clone is medium-sized. A read error is the likely source, as a far larger clone sits one nucleotide away. The V call is TRDV2, the J call TRDJ1; no definite D call. V lost 0 bases and J 4 bases, leaving 14 bases between the germline ends. CDR1 is GEAIGNYY and CDR2 is EKD in the germline V gene. The CDR3 sequence is 15 residues long. For the CDR3, the DNA is TGTGCCTGTGACACCCTATCCGGTTACATCGATAAACTCATCTTT. Translating gives CACDTLSGYIDKLIF.

This clone has more than one count but fewer than ten. One junction end does not reproduce the germline sequence, and a read error may be involved. The chain links TRDV2 to TRDJ3, with 12 bases identical to TRDD3. Germline loops: CDR1 GEAIGNYY, CDR2 EKD. This CDR3 is built from 19 residues. The CDR3 sequence is CARDTGELGDTRKIRQMFF. In nucleotides, the CDR3 is TGTGCCCGTGACACTGGCGAGCTGGGGGATACGCGGAAAATCCGACAGATGTTTTTC.

A few counts support this clone. Translating this DNA gives a protein that differs at residue 3 from the TCRdb one, which belongs to a much larger clone; a read error is likely, and the protein shown is this translation. The J gene is TRDJ3, the V gene TRDV2; TRDD3 agrees at 10 bases. The CDR3 has 20 amino acids. CDR1 and CDR2 (germline): GEAIGNYY, EKD. The CDR3 DNA reads TGTGCCCGTGACCAACTGGGGGATGATACTCTCTCCTGGGACACCCGACAGATGTTTTTC. Translated, it gives CARDQLGDDTLSWDTRQMFF.

On this clone itself: This DNA translates differently at residue 9 from the TCRdb protein, which is that of a much larger clone; a read error is likely, and the protein shown is the DNA's own translation. The DNA of the CDR3 is TGTGCCTGTGACCTACTGGGGGATAATAGCGATAAACTCATCTTT. Amino acids: CACDLLGDNSDKLIF. This sequence joins TRDV2 and TRDJ1, with 11 bases identical to TRDD3. The length of the CDR3 is 15 residues. CDR1 and CDR2 from the germline V gene are GEAIGNYY and EKD. V lost 3 bases to trimming and J lost 4 bases; unmatched junction nucleotides: 6.

As regards this clone: TCRdb's entry gives the protein of a much larger clone, which mismatches this DNA's translation at residue 5, likely from a read error; the protein reported here is translated from the DNA. The chain uses TRDV2 and TRDJ1, with TRDD3 matching 11 bases. CDR3 length equals 16 residues. The junction had 12 bases not matched to a gene; V was cut back by 6 bases and J by 4 bases. Germline CDR1 reads GEAIGNYY; CDR2 reads EKD. As DNA, the CDR3 is TGTGCCTGTTATCCGATTACTGGGGGATATGTCGATAAACTCATCTTT. Translating gives CACYPITGGYVDKLIF.